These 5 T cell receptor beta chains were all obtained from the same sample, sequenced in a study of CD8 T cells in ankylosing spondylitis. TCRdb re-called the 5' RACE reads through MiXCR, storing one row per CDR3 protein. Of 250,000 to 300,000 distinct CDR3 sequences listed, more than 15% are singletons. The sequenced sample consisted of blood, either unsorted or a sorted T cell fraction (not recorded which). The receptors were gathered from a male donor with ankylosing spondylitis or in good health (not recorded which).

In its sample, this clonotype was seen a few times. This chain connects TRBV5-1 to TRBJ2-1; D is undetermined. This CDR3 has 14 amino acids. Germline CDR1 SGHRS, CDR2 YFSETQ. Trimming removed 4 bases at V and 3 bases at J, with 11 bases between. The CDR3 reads CASSTRRNYNEQFF. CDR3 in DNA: TGCGCCAGCAGCACGAGACGGAACTACAATGAGCAGTTCTTC. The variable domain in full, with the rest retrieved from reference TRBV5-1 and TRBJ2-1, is KAGVTQTPRYLIKTRGQQVTLSCSPISGHRSVSWYQQTPGQGLQFLFEYFSETQRNKGNFPGRFSGRQFSNSRSEMNVSTLELGDSALYLCASSTRRNYNEQFFGPGTRLTVL.

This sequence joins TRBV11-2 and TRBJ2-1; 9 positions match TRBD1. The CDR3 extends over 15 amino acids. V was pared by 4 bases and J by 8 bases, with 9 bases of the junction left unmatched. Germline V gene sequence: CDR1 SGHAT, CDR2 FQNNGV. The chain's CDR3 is CASSSGQGIRDEQFF. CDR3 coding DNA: TGTGCCAGCAGCTCGGGACAGGGAATTAGGGATGAGCAGTTCTTC.

The CDR3 protein is CATSRSGPSNEKLFF. The CDR3 DNA is TGTGCCACCAGCAGATCCGGACCGAGTAATGAAAAACTGTTTTTT. The rearrangement uses TRBV15 and TRBJ1-4; D not resolved. This CDR3 comprises 15 residues. Germline values: CDR1 LNHNV, CDR2 YYDKDF (reference sequence). V shed 2 bases and J shed 4 bases, with 11 bases lying between them.

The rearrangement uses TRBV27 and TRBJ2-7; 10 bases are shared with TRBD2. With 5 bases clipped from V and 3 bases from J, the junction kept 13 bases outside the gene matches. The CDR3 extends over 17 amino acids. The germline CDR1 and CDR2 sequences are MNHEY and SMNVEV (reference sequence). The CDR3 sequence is CASSLGGLASGSYEQYF. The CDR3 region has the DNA TGTGCCAGCAGTCTCGGAGGATTGGCTAGCGGGAGCTACGAGCAGTACTTC.

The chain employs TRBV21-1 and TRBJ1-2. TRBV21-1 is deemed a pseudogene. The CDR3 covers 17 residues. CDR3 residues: CANRERTRQSLVYGYTF. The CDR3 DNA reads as TGTGCCAACCGCGAACGGACAAGACAGTCCCTCGTCTATGGCTACACCTTC.